A single sample gave rise to the 21 T cell receptor beta chains below, sequenced in a study of blood T cell repertoires in COVID-19. Data came from immunoSEQ multiplex PCR; TCRdb stores just in-frame clones and leaves some out. Among under 350,000 clones listed, roughly 90% were seen once. The specimen sequenced was peripheral blood. The receptors were gathered from a woman in her twenties or thirties with COVID-19, enrolled during active disease.

The V call is TRBV5-4, the J call TRBJ1-2; no clear D gene. CDR3 length: 14 amino acids. The germline V gene has CDR1 SGHNT and CDR2 YYREEE (reference sequence). V lost 0 bases to trimming and J lost 8 bases, with 14 bases between them. The DNA of the CDR3 is TGTGCCAGCAGCTTGGAACGGGGTCGGAACGGCTACACCTTC. The encoded protein is CASSLERGRNGYTF.

The chain couples TRBV5-4 to TRBJ2-1; TRBD2 matches at 9 bases. CDR1 and CDR2 (germline): SGHNT, YYREEE (reference sequence). Trimming cost V 0 bases and J 4 bases; bases outside gene matches: 5. The CDR3 runs to 16 residues. The CDR3 sequence: CASSLAGREGYNEQFF. In nucleotides, the CDR3 is TGTGCCAGCAGCTTGGCTGGGCGGGAGGGGTACAATGAGCAGTTCTTC.

V is TRBV2 and J is TRBJ2-5; 8 bases agree with TRBD1. The CDR3 length is 13 residues. Germline lookup yields CDR1 SNHLY and CDR2 FYNNEI. V was pared by 1 base and J by 5 bases, with 0 bases of the junction left unmatched. In DNA form, the CDR3 reads TGTGCCAGCAGTGAAGGGACAGGGGAGACCCAGTACTTC. Protein sequence: CASSEGTGETQYF.

The chain recombines TRBV11-2 with TRBJ2-7; 10 bases match TRBD1. Germline-derived CDR1 and CDR2 are SGHAT and FQNNGV. V lost 0 bases to trimming and J lost 4 bases; unmatched junction nucleotides: 3. CDR3 length equals 15 residues. The CDR3 loop is CASSLEGTGVYEQYF. As DNA, the CDR3 is TGTGCCAGCAGCTTAGAAGGGACAGGGGTTTACGAGCAGTACTTC.

The chain is built from TRBV19 and TRBJ1-4; no definite D call. The V end was cut by 5 bases, the J end by 3 bases, with 7 bases between. CDR3 size: 13 residues. CDR1 and CDR2 (germline): LNHDA, SQIVND (reference sequence). In DNA form, the CDR3 reads TGTGCCAGTAGTGTCCGGGCTAATGAAAAACTGTTTTTT. It specifies CASSVRANEKLFF. The variable domain in full, completed from reference TRBV19 and TRBJ1-4, reads DGGITQSPKYLFRKEGQNVTLSCEQNLNHDAMYWYRQDPGQGLRLIYYSQIVNDFQKGDIAEGYSVSREKKESFPLTVTSAQKNPTAFYLCASSVRANEKLFFGSGTQLSVL.

This clone was seen just once. The chain carries TRBV3-1 (or the pseudogene TRBV3-2) and TRBJ2-2, with a tentative D call TRBD2 (6 bases). The V gene's germline CDR1 is LGHDT and CDR2 YNNKEL (reference sequence). V shed 6 bases and J shed 4 bases, with 12 bases lying between them. The CDR3 is 14 residues long. The CDR3 bases are TGTGCCAGCAGTCGGGTGGGGGGCACCGGGGAGCTGTTTTTT. Encoded protein: CASSRVGGTGELFF.

This clone was observed a few times. The rearrangement joins TRBV6-2 or TRBV6-3 to TRBJ1-6; D is uncertain. The CDR3 covers 13 residues. Trimming took 0 bases from V and 10 from J, leaving 7 bases between them. CDR1 and CDR2 (germline): MNHEY, SVGEGT. The CDR3 region has the DNA TGTGCCAGCAGTTACTCCCCAGAATCACCCCTCCACTTT. Residues: CASSYSPESPLHF.

This clone was seen only a few times. The chain is built from TRBV11-2 and TRBJ2-3, with 8 positions matching TRBD2. V trimming: 3 bases; J trimming: 2 bases; junction bases outside the gene matches: 4. The V gene's germline CDR1 is SGHAT and CDR2 FQNNGV. The CDR3 is made up of 15 amino acids. The CDR3 region has the DNA TGTGCCAGCAGCTTTTCCGGGAGGGCCACAGATACGCAGTATTTT. Its translation: CASSFSGRATDTQYF.

The chain has TRBV9 and TRBJ2-1; 7 bases align to TRBD2. There are 15 residues in the CDR3. Trimming took 2 bases from V and 3 from J; bases not matched to a gene: 5. Germline V gene sequence: CDR1 SGDLS, CDR2 YYNGEE. In nucleotides, the CDR3 is TGTGCCAGCAGCGTTAAGGCGGGGGACTACAATGAGCAGTTCTTC. It is translated as CASSVKAGDYNEQFF.

The chain employs TRBV7-2 and TRBJ1-1; weak D call: TRBD1 (6 bases). Deletions cut 7 bases from V and 10 bases from J, with 22 bases between. Germline V lookup: CDR1 SGHTA, CDR2 FQGNSA. The CDR3 sequence is 14 residues long. The CDR3 bases are TGTGCCAGCACTTTCGCGGGGGGCCACAGAGCAGCTTTCTTT. Protein: CASTFAGGHRAAFF.

Points on this clone: Other DNA sequences in the same sample also yield this CDR3. The chain recombines TRBV18 with TRBJ2-7; 7 bases agree with TRBD2. CDR3 length: 12 amino acids. J was trimmed by 4 bases and V by 3 bases; bases with no gene match: 0. Germline-derived CDR1 and CDR2 are KGHSH and LQKENI. CDR3 amino acids: CASSPGGYEQYF. The CDR3, as DNA: TGTGCCAGCTCACCGGGAGGGTACGAGCAGTACTTC. The complete variable domain, with remaining parts taken from reference TRBV18 and TRBJ2-7, reads NAGVMQNPRHLVRRRGQEARLRCSPMKGHSHVYWYRQLPEEGLKFMVYLQKENIIDESGMPKERFSAEFPKEGPSILRIQQVVRGDSAAYFCASSPGGYEQYFGPGTRLTVT.

The chain has TRBV30 and TRBJ2-7; a possible D gene is TRBD1 (5 bases). Germline CDR1 and CDR2: GTSNPN and SVGIG (reference sequence). The ends were cut back, 7 bases at V and 3 bases at J, with 10 bases in the middle. There are 11 residues in the CDR3. CDR3 amino acids: CASGQDYEQYF. CDR3 bases: TGTGCCTCCGGACAAGACTACGAGCAGTACTTC.

This chain uses TRBV19 with TRBJ1-2, with D possibly matching TRBD1 (6 bases). CDR3 size: 12 residues. Germline lookup yields CDR1 LNHDA and CDR2 SQIVND (reference sequence). V was cut by 7 bases and J by 5 bases, with 11 bases left in between. CDR3 sequence (DNA): TGTGCCAGTAAGGGGGAAGTGTATGGCTACACCTTC. As protein: CASKGEVYGYTF. Drawing the rest from reference TRBV19 and TRBJ1-2, the complete variable domain is DGGITQSPKYLFRKEGQNVTLSCEQNLNHDAMYWYRQDPGQGLRLIYYSQIVNDFQKGDIAEGYSVSREKKESFPLTVTSAQKNPTAFYLCASKGEVYGYTFGSGTRLTVV.

This chain uses TRBV27 with TRBJ2-1; 12 bases align to TRBD2. V shed 3 bases and J 0 bases; nucleotides not matched to a gene: 3. The CDR3 runs to 17 residues. Germline V CDR1 and CDR2: MNHEY, SMNVEV (reference sequence). Written as DNA, the CDR3 is TGTGCCAGCAGTTTTTTGACTAGCGGGAGCTCCTACAATGAGCAGTTCTTC. Translating it yields CASSFLTSGSSYNEQFF.

V is TRBV3-1 (or the pseudogene TRBV3-2) and J is TRBJ2-1; D is perhaps TRBD2 (6 bases). V lost 1 base to trimming and J lost 7 bases, with 14 bases between them. This CDR3 contains 15 residues. Looked up from germline, CDR1 is LGHDT and CDR2 is YNNKEL (reference sequence). The CDR3 loop reads CASSQGLVSTNEQFF. Here the CDR3 DNA reads TGTGCCAGCAGCCAAGGACTAGTGTCAACAAATGAGCAGTTCTTC.

This clone was found a few times. The chain recombines TRBV6-5 with TRBJ1-6; maybe TRBD1 (5 bases). The CDR3 has 11 residues. V shed 8 bases and J shed 9 bases, with 8 bases lying between them. Germline CDR1 MNHEY, CDR2 SVGAGI. The DNA of the CDR3 is TGTGCCAGCGCCCAGGGTTCACCCCTCCACTTT. Residues: CASAQGSPLHF.

The V gene is TRBV19, the J gene TRBJ1-5, with 7 bases aligning to TRBD1. The junction had 5 bases not matched to a gene; V was cut back by 9 bases and J by 6 bases. CDR1 and CDR2 (germline): LNHDA, SQIVND (reference sequence). CDR3 length: 12 amino acids. The DNA of the CDR3 is TGTGCCAGCTCGACAGGGCCTCAGCCCCAGCATTTT. Translation: CASSTGPQPQHF. Supplemented by reference TRBV19 and TRBJ1-5, the full variable domain reads DGGITQSPKYLFRKEGQNVTLSCEQNLNHDAMYWYRQDPGQGLRLIYYSQIVNDFQKGDIAEGYSVSREKKESFPLTVTSAQKNPTAFYLCASSTGPQPQHFGDGTRLSIL.

The V and J genes are TRBV7-8 and TRBJ2-6, with TRBD2 matching 12 bases. Germline V lookup: CDR1 SGHVS, CDR2 FQNEAQ. The CDR3 covers 18 residues. V lost 5 bases and J lost 2; bases outside the gene matches: 7. CDR3 nucleotide sequence: TGTGCCAGCAGCCTCAGGACTAGCGGGACCGCTGGGGCCAACGTCCTGACTTTC. This translates into CASSLRTSGTAGANVLTF.

This chain joins TRBV28 and TRBJ1-1; D call uncertain. The V and J ends lost 3 bases and 0 bases respectively, with 20 bases between them. The CDR3 length is 18 residues. Germline assignment: CDR1 MDHEN and CDR2 SYDVKM. The CDR3 loop is CASSLEGQSNPMNTEAFF. CDR3 bases: TGTGCCAGCAGTTTGGAGGGTCAGTCGAATCCGATGAACACTGAAGCTTTCTTT. Based on the CDR3 plus reference TRBV28 and TRBJ1-1, the full variable domain is DVKVTQSSRYLVKRTGEKVFLECVQDMDHENMFWYRQDPGLGLRLIYFSYDVKMKEKGDIPEGYSVSREKKERFSLILESASTNQTSMYLCASSLEGQSNPMNTEAFFGQGTRLTVV.

The gene calls are TRBV10-3 and TRBJ1-1, with D possibly matching TRBD1 (6 bases). The CDR3 has 12 residues. Trimming removed 9 bases from V and 3 bases from J, with 11 bases in between. Germline CDR1 and CDR2: ENHRY and SYGVKD. Written as DNA, the CDR3 is TGTGCCATACAGGGAGGGGACACTGAAGCTTTCTTT. Translation gives CAIQGGDTEAFF.

This rearrangement joins TRBV10-3 to TRBJ2-1, with 9 positions matching TRBD1. Trimming cost V 11 bases and J 4 bases; bases outside gene matches: 6. Per the germline V gene, CDR1 is ENHRY and CDR2 is SYGVKD. The CDR3 has 13 amino acids. This chain's CDR3 is CASRDRAYNEQFF. The CDR3 DNA sequence: TGTGCCTCCCGGGACAGGGCATACAATGAGCAGTTCTTC.